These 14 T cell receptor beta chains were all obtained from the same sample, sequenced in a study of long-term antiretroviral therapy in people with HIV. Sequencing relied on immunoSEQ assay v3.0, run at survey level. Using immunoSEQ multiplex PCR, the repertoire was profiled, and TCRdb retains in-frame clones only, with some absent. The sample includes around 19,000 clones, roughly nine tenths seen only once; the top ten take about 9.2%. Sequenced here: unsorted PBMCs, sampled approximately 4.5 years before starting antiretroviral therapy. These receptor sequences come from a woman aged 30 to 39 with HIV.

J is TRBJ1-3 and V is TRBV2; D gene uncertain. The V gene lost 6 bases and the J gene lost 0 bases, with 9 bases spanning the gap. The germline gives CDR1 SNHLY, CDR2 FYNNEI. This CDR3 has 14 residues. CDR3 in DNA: TGTGCCAGCAGCCGGATGAGCTCTGGAAACACCATATATTTT. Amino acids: CASSRMSSGNTIYF. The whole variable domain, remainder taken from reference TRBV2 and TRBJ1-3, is EPEVTQTPSHQVTQMGQEVILRCVPISNHLYFYWYRQILGQKVEFLVSFYNNEISEKSEIFDDQFSVERPDGSNFTLKIRSTKLEDSAMYFCASSRMSSGNTIYFGEGSWLTVV.

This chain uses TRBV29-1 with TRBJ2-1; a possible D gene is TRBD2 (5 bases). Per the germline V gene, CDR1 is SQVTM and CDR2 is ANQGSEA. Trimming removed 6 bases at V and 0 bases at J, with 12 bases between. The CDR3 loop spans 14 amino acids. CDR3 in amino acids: CSVAVGSSYNEQFF. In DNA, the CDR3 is TGCAGCGTCGCCGTGGGGAGCTCCTACAATGAGCAGTTCTTC.

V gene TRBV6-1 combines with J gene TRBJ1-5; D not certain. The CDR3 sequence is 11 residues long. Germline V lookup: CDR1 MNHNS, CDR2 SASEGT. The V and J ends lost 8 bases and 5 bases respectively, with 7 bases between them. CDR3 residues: CASGTYQPQHF. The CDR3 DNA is TGTGCCAGCGGAACTTATCAGCCCCAGCATTTT.

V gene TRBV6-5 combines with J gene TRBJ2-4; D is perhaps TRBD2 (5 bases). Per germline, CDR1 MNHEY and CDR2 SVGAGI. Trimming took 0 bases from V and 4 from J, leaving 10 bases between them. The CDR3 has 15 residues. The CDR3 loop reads CASSYSGREKNIQYF. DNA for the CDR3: TGTGCCAGCAGTTACTCCGGCCGGGAAAAAAACATTCAGTACTTC.

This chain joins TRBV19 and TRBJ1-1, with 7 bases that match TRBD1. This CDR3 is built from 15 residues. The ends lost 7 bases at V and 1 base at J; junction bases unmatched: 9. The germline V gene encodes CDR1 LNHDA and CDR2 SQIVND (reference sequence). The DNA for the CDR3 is TGTGCCAGTATCCGGGACAGTAAACCGAACACTGAAGCTTTCTTT. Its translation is CASIRDSKPNTEAFF.

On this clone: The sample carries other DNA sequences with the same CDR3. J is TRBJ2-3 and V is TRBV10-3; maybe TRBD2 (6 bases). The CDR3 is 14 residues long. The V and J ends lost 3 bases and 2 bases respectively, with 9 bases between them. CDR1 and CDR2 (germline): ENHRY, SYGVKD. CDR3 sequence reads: CAISDRGSTDTQYF. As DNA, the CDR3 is TGTGCCATCAGTGATCGGGGGTCCACAGATACGCAGTATTTT.

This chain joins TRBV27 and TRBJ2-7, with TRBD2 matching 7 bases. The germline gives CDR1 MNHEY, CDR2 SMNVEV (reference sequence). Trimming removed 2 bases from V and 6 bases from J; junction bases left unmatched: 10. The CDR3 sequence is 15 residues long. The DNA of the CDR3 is TGTGCCAGCAGTTTAAAGTGGGACTACTCGAGCGAGCAGTACTTC. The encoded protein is CASSLKWDYSSEQYF.

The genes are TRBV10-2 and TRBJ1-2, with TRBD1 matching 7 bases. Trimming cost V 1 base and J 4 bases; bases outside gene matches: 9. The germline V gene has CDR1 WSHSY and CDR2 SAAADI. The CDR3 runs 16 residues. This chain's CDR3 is CASSELRQGNGYGYTF. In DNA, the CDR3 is TGCGCCAGCAGTGAGTTACGACAGGGCAACGGCTATGGCTACACCTTC.

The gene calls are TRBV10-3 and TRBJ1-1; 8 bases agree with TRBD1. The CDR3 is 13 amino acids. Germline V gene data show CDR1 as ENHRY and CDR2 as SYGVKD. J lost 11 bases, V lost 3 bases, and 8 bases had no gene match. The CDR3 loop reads CAISDPDRGDAFF. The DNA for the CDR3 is TGTGCCATCAGTGACCCAGACAGGGGTGACGCTTTCTTT.

In DNA, the CDR3 is TGTGCCTGGAGTGTAGGGAACCTTGACCAGCCCCAGCATTTT. As protein: CAWSVGNLDQPQHF. The chain joins TRBV30 to TRBJ1-5; no reliable D call. The CDR3 has 14 amino acids. Germline values: CDR1 GTSNPN, CDR2 SVGIG (reference sequence). The germline V and J ends were trimmed by 0 bases and 7 bases, with 13 bases remaining between them.

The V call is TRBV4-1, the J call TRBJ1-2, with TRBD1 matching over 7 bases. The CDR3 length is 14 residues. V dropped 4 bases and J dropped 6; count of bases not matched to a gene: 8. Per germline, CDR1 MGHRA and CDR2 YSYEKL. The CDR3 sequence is CASSLRQGVNGYTF. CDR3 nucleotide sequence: TGCGCCAGCAGCCTTCGACAGGGCGTGAATGGCTACACCTTC.

CDR3 sequence (DNA): TGTGCCAGCAGCTTAGCCAGAACCGGGACAGGGGCCCCCTACGAGCAGTACTTC. Translated, it gives CASSLARTGTGAPYEQYF. The chain is built from TRBV11-1 and TRBJ2-7, with 10 bases matching TRBD1. The CDR3 runs to 18 residues. Trimming took 0 bases from V and 2 from J; bases not matched to a gene: 10. Germline CDR1 is SGHAT and CDR2 is FQDESV (reference sequence).

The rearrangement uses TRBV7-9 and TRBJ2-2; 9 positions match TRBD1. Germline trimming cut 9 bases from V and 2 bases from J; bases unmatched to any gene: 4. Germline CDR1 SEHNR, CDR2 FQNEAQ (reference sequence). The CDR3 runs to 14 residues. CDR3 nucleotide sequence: TGTGCCAGTCGGGGACAGGGAAACACCGGGGAGCTGTTTTTT. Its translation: CASRGQGNTGELFF.

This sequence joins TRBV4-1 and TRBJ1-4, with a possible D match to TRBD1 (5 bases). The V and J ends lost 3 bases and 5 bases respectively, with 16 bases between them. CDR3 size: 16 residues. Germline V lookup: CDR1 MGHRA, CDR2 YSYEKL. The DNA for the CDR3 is TGCGCCAGCAGCCAGGGGGGACGGCCAGGAAATGAAAAACTGTTTTTT. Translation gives CASSQGGRPGNEKLFF.